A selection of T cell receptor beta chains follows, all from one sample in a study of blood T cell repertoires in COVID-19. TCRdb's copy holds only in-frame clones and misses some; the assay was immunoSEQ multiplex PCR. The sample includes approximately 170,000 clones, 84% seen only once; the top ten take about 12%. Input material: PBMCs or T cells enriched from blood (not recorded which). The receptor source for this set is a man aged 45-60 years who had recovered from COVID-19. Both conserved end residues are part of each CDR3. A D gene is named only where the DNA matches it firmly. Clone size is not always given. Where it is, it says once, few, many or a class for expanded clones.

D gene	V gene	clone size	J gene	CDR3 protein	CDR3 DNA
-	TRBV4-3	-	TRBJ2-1	CASSQEGRGEQFF	TGCGCCAGCAGCCAAGAAGGTCGGGGTGAGCAGTTCTTC
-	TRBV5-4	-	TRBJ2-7	CASTAMGGPYEQYF	TGTGCCAGCACCGCTATGGGGGGGCCTTACGAGCAGTACTTC
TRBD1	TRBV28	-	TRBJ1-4	CASSSQGVSEKLFF	TGTGCCAGCAGTTCACAGGGGGTCTCTGAAAAACTGTTTTTT
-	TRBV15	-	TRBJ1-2	CATSSPEARVRYGYTF	TGTGCCACCAGCAGTCCGGAGGCCCGGGTCCGGTATGGCTACACCTTC
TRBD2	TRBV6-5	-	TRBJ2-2	CASSVSGGPTGELFF	TGTGCCAGCAGCGTTAGCGGGGGCCCCACCGGGGAGCTGTTTTTT
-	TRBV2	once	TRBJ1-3	CASGPHLSGNTIYF	TGTGCCAGCGGTCCTCATCTATCTGGAAACACCATATATTTT
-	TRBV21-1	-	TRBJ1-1	CASRPTPRDRGNTEAFF	TGTGCCAGCCGACCTACCCCGAGAGACCGGGGGAACACTGAAGCTTTCTTT
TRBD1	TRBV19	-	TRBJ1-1	CASSDREAFF	TGTGCCAGTTCGGACAGGGAAGCTTTCTTT
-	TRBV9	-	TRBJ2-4	CASSSGLGDIQYF	TGTGCCAGCAGCTCGGGACTTGGGGACATTCAGTACTTC
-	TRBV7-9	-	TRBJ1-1	CASSSQDGNTEAFF	TGTGCCAGCAGCTCACAGGACGGGAACACTGAAGCTTTCTTT
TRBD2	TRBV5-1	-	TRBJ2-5	CASSLPPGGETQYF	TGCGCCAGCAGCTTGCCGCCGGGGGGGGAGACCCAGTACTTC
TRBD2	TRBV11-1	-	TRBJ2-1	CASSPTSGLASNEQFF	TGTGCCAGCAGCCCGACCTCGGGACTAGCATCCAATGAGCAGTTCTTC
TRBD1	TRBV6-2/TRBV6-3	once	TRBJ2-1	CASSRPDRAQGSEQFF	TGTGCCAGCAGCCGACCGGACAGGGCCCAAGGCAGTGAGCAGTTCTTC
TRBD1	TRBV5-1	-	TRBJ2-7	CASSKARDRVSYEQYF	TGCGCCAGCAGCAAAGCCCGGGACAGGGTCTCCTACGAGCAGTACTTC
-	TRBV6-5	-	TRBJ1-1	CASSYSLWIGTEAFF	TGTGCCAGCAGTTACAGTCTCTGGATCGGGACTGAAGCTTTCTTT
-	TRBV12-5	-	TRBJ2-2	CASGLGAANTGELFF	TGTGCTAGTGGTTTGGGGGCCGCGAACACCGGGGAGCTGTTTTTT
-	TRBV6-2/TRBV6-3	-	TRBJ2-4	CASSLVLSGKNIQYF	TGTGCCAGCAGTTTAGTCCTTAGCGGCAAAAACATTCAGTACTTC
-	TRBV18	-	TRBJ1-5	CASSPLALEGGQPQHF	TGTGCCAGCTCACCATTAGCCCTGGAGGGTGGGCAGCCCCAGCATTTT
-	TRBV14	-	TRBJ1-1	CASSQDDWRPGGTEAFF	TGTGCCAGCAGCCAAGATGATTGGAGGCCCGGGGGCACTGAAGCTTTCTTT
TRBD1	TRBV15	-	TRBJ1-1	CATSGSRGLGTEAFF	TGTGCCACCAGTGGGAGCAGGGGGCTGGGCACTGAAGCTTTCTTT
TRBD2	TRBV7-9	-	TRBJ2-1	CASSHTVLAGKSSYNEQFF	TGTGCCAGCAGTCATACCGTTTTAGCGGGGAAGAGCTCCTACAATGAGCAGTTCTTC
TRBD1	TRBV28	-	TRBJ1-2	CASSPRRQGVNYGYTF	TGTGCCAGCAGTCCCCGTCGGCAGGGGGTTAACTATGGCTACACCTTC
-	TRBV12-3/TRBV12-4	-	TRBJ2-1	CASSFYEANEQFF	TGTGCCAGCAGCTTCTACGAGGCCAATGAGCAGTTCTTC
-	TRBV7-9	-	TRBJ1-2	CASTSGGRNYGYTF	TGTGCCAGCACCTCGGGGGGCAGGAACTATGGCTACACCTTC
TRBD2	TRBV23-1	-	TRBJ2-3	CASSPPTRLAVFTDTQYF	TGCGCCAGCAGTCCTCCCACCAGACTAGCGGTTTTCACAGATACGCAGTATTTT
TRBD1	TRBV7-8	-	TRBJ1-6	CASSAGTDNSPLHF	TGTGCCAGCAGCGCAGGGACAGATAATTCACCCCTCCACTTT
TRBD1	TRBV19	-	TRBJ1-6	CASSYGQGVNSPLHF	TGTGCCAGTAGTTACGGACAGGGGGTGAATTCACCCCTCCACTTT
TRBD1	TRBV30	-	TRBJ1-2	CAWKLRDRGSGYTF	TGTGCCTGGAAACTCCGGGACAGGGGGTCTGGCTACACCTTC
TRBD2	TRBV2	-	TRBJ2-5	CASRVTSVQETQYF	TGTGCCAGCAGGGTGACTAGCGTGCAAGAGACCCAGTACTTC
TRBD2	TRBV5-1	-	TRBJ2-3	CASSLVAGGTDTQYF	TGCGCCAGCAGCTTGGTTGCGGGGGGTACAGATACGCAGTATTTT
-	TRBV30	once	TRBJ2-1	CAWARRQSGEQFF	TGTGCCTGGGCCCGGAGACAGTCGGGTGAGCAGTTCTTC
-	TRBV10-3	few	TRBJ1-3	CAISETVSGNTIYF	TGTGCCATCAGTGAGACAGTCTCTGGAAACACCATATATTTT
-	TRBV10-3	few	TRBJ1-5	CATKGGGGDQPQHF	TGTGCCACCAAGGGAGGGGGTGGGGATCAGCCCCAGCATTTT
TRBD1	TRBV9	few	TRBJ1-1	CASSVGDRVEAFF	TGTGCCAGCAGCGTAGGGGACAGGGTTGAAGCTTTCTTT
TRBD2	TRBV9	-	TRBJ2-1	CASSVEGGGYNEQFF	TGTGCCAGCAGCGTAGAGGGCGGGGGCTACAATGAGCAGTTCTTC
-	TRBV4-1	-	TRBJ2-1	CASSPPGSNRDNEQFF	TGCGCCAGCAGCCCCCCGGGGAGCAACAGGGACAATGAGCAGTTCTTC
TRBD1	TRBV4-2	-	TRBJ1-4	CASSQGQGANEKLFF	TGTGCCAGCAGCCAAGGACAGGGGGCTAATGAAAAACTGTTTTTT
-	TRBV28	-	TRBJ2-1	CASRSHSGYNEQFF	TGTGCCAGCAGGTCCCATTCAGGCTACAATGAGCAGTTCTTC
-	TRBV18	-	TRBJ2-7	CASSPSGSYEQYF	TGTGCCAGCTCACCAAGCGGGTCCTACGAGCAGTACTTC
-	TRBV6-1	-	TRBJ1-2	CASSEVLGLDGYTF	TGTGCCAGCAGTGAAGTTCTGGGGCTCGATGGCTACACCTTC
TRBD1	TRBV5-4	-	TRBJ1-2	CASSWALTGYGYTF	TGTGCCAGCAGCTGGGCTTTGACAGGGTATGGCTACACCTTC
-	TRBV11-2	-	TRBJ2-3	CASSPTGGRDTQYF	TGTGCCAGCAGCCCCACGGGGGGCCGGGATACGCAGTATTTT